These T cell receptor beta chains were read from a single sample in a study of STAT5B mutations in CD4+ large granular lymphocyte leukemia. This table comes from immunoSEQ multiplex PCR, and its TCRdb copy is limited to in-frame clones, with some not included. Of tens of thousands of clones listed, roughly two thirds are singletons. Sequenced input: CD4+ T cells from blood buffy coats. These receptors were collected from a human donor in good health. The CDR3 runs from the conserved cysteine through the conserved F or W. A D gene is named only where the DNA matches it firmly. Rows may omit the clone size; those that give it use once, few, many or a size class.

V: TRBV2
size: -
J: TRBJ1-5
D: -
DNA: TGTGCCAGCAATACTGGACAGACGGGCAATCAGCCCCAGCATTTT
CDR3: CASNTGQTGNQPQHF

V: TRBV29-1
size: -
J: TRBJ2-1
D: TRBD2
DNA: TGCAGCTTTATTGGGGGGCTAGCGGGGGTGAATGAGCAGTTCTTC
CDR3: CSFIGGLAGVNEQFF

V: TRBV5-1
size: -
J: TRBJ1-2
D: TRBD1
DNA: TGCGCCAGCAGCTTGGTCCCCGGGACAGGGGGAGTAAACTATGGCTACACCTTC
CDR3: CASSLVPGTGGVNYGYTF

V: TRBV27
size: -
J: TRBJ1-4
D: -
DNA: TGTGCCAGCAGTCCCCGGGCCCTCAGCCAGTCTAATGAAAAACTGTTTTTT
CDR3: CASSPRALSQSNEKLFF

V: TRBV19
size: -
J: TRBJ1-4
D: -
DNA: TGTGCCAGTAGTATAGACCGGAACAGCGTTAATGAAAAACTGTTTTTT
CDR3: CASSIDRNSVNEKLFF

V: TRBV30
size: few
J: TRBJ1-4
D: -
DNA: TGTGCCTCCTTGGCAAAGGCTAATGAAAAACTGTTTTTT
CDR3: CASLAKANEKLFF

V: TRBV6-5
size: -
J: TRBJ1-4
D: -
DNA: TGTGCCAGCAGTTTTAGTTCGCTTAATGAAAAACTGTTTTTT
CDR3: CASSFSSLNEKLFF

V: TRBV7-2
size: few
J: TRBJ1-2
D: -
DNA: TGTGCCAGCAGCTTGGGCCCCGCAGGGAATGGCTACACCTTC
CDR3: CASSLGPAGNGYTF

V: TRBV7-3
size: -
J: TRBJ2-1
D: TRBD1
DNA: TGTGCCAGCAGCTTTCAGGGGGCAACGTACAATGAGCAGTTCTTC
CDR3: CASSFQGATYNEQFF

V: TRBV6-1
size: -
J: TRBJ2-7
D: TRBD1
DNA: TGTGCCAGCAGGGGACAGAGCTCCTACGAGCAGTACTTC
CDR3: CASRGQSSYEQYF

V: TRBV14
size: -
J: TRBJ2-1
D: -
DNA: TGTGCCAGCAGCCAACCTGGGACAAGGCAGTTCTTC
CDR3: CASSQPGTRQFF

V: TRBV6-6
size: -
J: TRBJ1-2
D: TRBD1
DNA: TGTGCCAGCAGGATCACAGGGGATGGCTACACCTTC
CDR3: CASRITGDGYTF

V: TRBV9
size: -
J: TRBJ2-3
D: TRBD2
DNA: TGTGCCAGCAGCGTAGGACTAGCTGGCACAGATACGCAGTATTTT
CDR3: CASSVGLAGTDTQYF

V: TRBV5-1
size: once
J: TRBJ2-2
D: TRBD1
DNA: TGCGCCAGCAGCCCCGGGACAGGTTGGGCCGGGGAGCTGTTTTTT
CDR3: CASSPGTGWAGELFF

V: TRBV7-2
size: -
J: TRBJ2-5
D: TRBD2
DNA: TGTGCCAGCAGCTCCGGCCGCGGGGGGCAAGGAGAGACCCAGTACTTC
CDR3: CASSSGRGGQGETQYF

V: TRBV25-1
size: -
J: TRBJ1-1
D: -
DNA: TGTGCCAGCAGTGAATCTCGGCTGCAGAACACTGAAGCTTTCTTT
CDR3: CASSESRLQNTEAFF

V: TRBV27
size: -
J: TRBJ2-2
D: TRBD1
DNA: TGTGCCAGCAGTCAATGGGGACAGGAGAACACCGGGGAGCTGTTTTTT
CDR3: CASSQWGQENTGELFF

V: TRBV30
size: -
J: TRBJ2-3
D: -
DNA: TGTGCCTGGGACAGGGAGGGCACAGATACGCAGTATTTT
CDR3: CAWDREGTDTQYF

V: TRBV15
size: few
J: TRBJ1-2
D: -
DNA: TGTGCCACCAGCAGGGACCAGACAGGTCAGGGTGGCTACACCTTC
CDR3: CATSRDQTGQGGYTF

V: TRBV29-1
size: -
J: TRBJ1-4
D: -
DNA: TGCAGCGTTGTTAAGGGGGGGACGTGGGGTGAAAAACTGTTTTTT
CDR3: CSVVKGGTWGEKLFF

V: TRBV29-1
size: -
J: TRBJ2-3
D: TRBD2
DNA: TGCAGCGCCGGCGGGGGAAACACAGATACGCAGTATTTT
CDR3: CSAGGGNTDTQYF

V: TRBV28
size: -
J: TRBJ2-2
D: -
DNA: TGTGCCAGCAACCCGGGACACGCGAACACCGGGGAGCTGTTTTTT
CDR3: CASNPGHANTGELFF

V: TRBV21-1
size: -
J: TRBJ2-5
D: -
DNA: TGTGCCAGCAGCAAAGAAAGAGGCTTCACGGGACTCCCCACGGGACAAGAGACCCAGTACTTC
CDR3: CASSKERGFTGLPTGQETQYF

V: TRBV5-5
size: -
J: TRBJ2-3
D: TRBD2
DNA: TGTGCCAGCAGCTTGCTAGCGGGGTACACAGATACGCAGTATTTT
CDR3: CASSLLAGYTDTQYF

V: TRBV5-6
size: once
J: TRBJ2-1
D: TRBD2
DNA: TGTGCCAGCAGCTCGACTAGCGGGGGGGTATGGGATGAGCAGTTCTTC
CDR3: CASSSTSGGVWDEQFF

V: TRBV5-1
size: -
J: TRBJ1-2
D: TRBD1
DNA: TGCGCCAGCAGGCCCGACAGGGAAGGTGGCTACACCTTC
CDR3: CASRPDREGGYTF

V: TRBV19
size: -
J: TRBJ1-3
D: -
DNA: TGTGCCAGTAGTATGGGTCTAAGCTCTGGAAACACCATATATTTT
CDR3: CASSMGLSSGNTIYF

V: TRBV6-4
size: once
J: TRBJ1-1
D: -
DNA: TGTGCCAGCAGTGACCCCTATACTGAAGCTTTCTTT
CDR3: CASSDPYTEAFF

V: TRBV6-1
size: few
J: TRBJ1-5
D: -
DNA: TGTGCCAGCGTGGGGCAGACCAATCAGCCCCAGCATTTT
CDR3: CASVGQTNQPQHF

V: TRBV30
size: -
J: TRBJ1-1
D: -
DNA: TGTGCCTGGACGGGAGGGCAGGCCGACACTGAAGCTTTCTTT
CDR3: CAWTGGQADTEAFF

V: TRBV2
size: -
J: TRBJ1-6
D: -
DNA: TGTGCCAGCAGCCTTGATGGCCAGGCCGGGACACCCCTCCACTTT
CDR3: CASSLDGQAGTPLHF

V: TRBV18
size: once
J: TRBJ2-6
D: -
DNA: TGTGCCAGCTCACCAAGTGGGACCTCTGGGGCCAACGTCCTGACTTTC
CDR3: CASSPSGTSGANVLTF

V: TRBV5-1
size: once
J: TRBJ2-1
D: -
DNA: TGCGCCAGCAGCTTGGGGGGAGCCGGGGGCGATGAGCAGTTCTTC
CDR3: CASSLGGAGGDEQFF

V: TRBV28
size: -
J: TRBJ2-3
D: TRBD2
DNA: TGTGCCAGCAGCGGAGCGGGGGCTAGCACAGATACGCAGTATTTT
CDR3: CASSGAGASTDTQYF

V: TRBV7-2
size: -
J: TRBJ2-5
D: -
DNA: TGTGCCAGCAGCTCCTCCGGAGCGGAGACCCAGTACTTC
CDR3: CASSSSGAETQYF

V: TRBV6-4
size: -
J: TRBJ2-3
D: TRBD2
DNA: TGTGCCAGCAGAAGGACTAGCGGGGACACAGATACGCAGTATTTT
CDR3: CASRRTSGDTDTQYF

V: TRBV6-1
size: -
J: TRBJ2-1
D: TRBD2
DNA: TGTGCCAGCAGTGAAAGCGGGGGGGCCTATAATGAGCAGTTCTTC
CDR3: CASSESGGAYNEQFF

V: TRBV2
size: few
J: TRBJ1-6
D: -
DNA: TGTGCCAGCATTTATGGGTATAATTCACCCCTCCACTTT
CDR3: CASIYGYNSPLHF

V: TRBV28
size: few
J: TRBJ2-1
D: TRBD2
DNA: TGTGCCAGCAGTTTCGGTAGCGGGGGGGTAAATGAGCAGTTCTTC
CDR3: CASSFGSGGVNEQFF

V: TRBV10-3
size: few
J: TRBJ2-3
D: -
DNA: TGTGCCATCGGGGGGCGGTCAGATACGCAGTATTTT
CDR3: CAIGGRSDTQYF

V: TRBV6-1
size: -
J: TRBJ1-5
D: -
DNA: TGTGCCAGCAGTGAATTTGGACGGAGCAATCAGCCCCAGCATTTT
CDR3: CASSEFGRSNQPQHF

V: TRBV6-1
size: few
J: TRBJ1-1
D: -
DNA: TGTGCCAGCAGTGAGCTCCGCCTCACTGAAGCTTTCTTT
CDR3: CASSELRLTEAFF

V: TRBV5-4
size: -
J: TRBJ2-6
D: -
DNA: TGTGCCAGCAGCTTGGGAGCCGGGGCAGGTGGGGCCAACGTCCTGACTTTC
CDR3: CASSLGAGAGGANVLTF

V: TRBV7-2
size: -
J: TRBJ1-6
D: -
DNA: TGTGCCAGCAGCTTAGCGGGCTATGGGTATAATTCACCCCTCCACTTT
CDR3: CASSLAGYGYNSPLHF

V: TRBV5-1
size: -
J: TRBJ1-4
D: TRBD1
DNA: TGCGCCAGCAGCTTGGGGACAGGACGGTCCGCTGAAAAACTGTTTTTT
CDR3: CASSLGTGRSAEKLFF

V: TRBV9
size: -
J: TRBJ2-1
D: -
DNA: TGTGCCAGCAGCGTAGGTATAGCGAGCCCCCCCAATGAGCAGTTCTTC
CDR3: CASSVGIASPPNEQFF

V: TRBV11-2
size: -
J: TRBJ2-7
D: TRBD1
DNA: TGTGCCAGCAGCTCCTCGGGACAGGGGACCCACGAGCAGTACTTC
CDR3: CASSSSGQGTHEQYF

V: TRBV6-1
size: -
J: TRBJ2-3
D: -
DNA: TGTGCCAGCAGCCCCTCGGCCACAGATACGCAGTATTTT
CDR3: CASSPSATDTQYF

V: TRBV5-1
size: -
J: TRBJ1-2
D: TRBD1
DNA: TGCGCCAGCAGCCTAGGACAGGATTGGGGTGGCTACACCTTC
CDR3: CASSLGQDWGGYTF

V: TRBV7-9
size: -
J: TRBJ2-5
D: -
DNA: TGTGCCAGCAGCTTATTCCCCCCCTTAGGGGAAGAGACCCAGTACTTC
CDR3: CASSLFPPLGEETQYF

V: TRBV21-1
size: -
J: TRBJ2-3
D: -
DNA: TGTGCCAGCAGCAAAGGTAAGGGCTGTGGCGGAGATACGCAGTATTTT
CDR3: CASSKGKGCGGDTQYF

V: TRBV7-8
size: -
J: TRBJ2-5
D: -
DNA: TGTGCCAGCAGCTCCCCGCGGGGAGAGACCCAGTACTTC
CDR3: CASSSPRGETQYF

V: TRBV14
size: -
J: TRBJ2-5
D: -
DNA: TGTGCCAGCAGCCAAAGGTGGACCCAGTACTTC
CDR3: CASSQRWTQYF

V: TRBV20-1
size: -
J: TRBJ1-1
D: -
DNA: TGCAGTGCTAGTTGGGGAGCTGAAGCTTTCTTT
CDR3: CSASWGAEAFF

V: TRBV2
size: -
J: TRBJ1-5
D: -
DNA: TGTGCCAGCAGGGTCGACAGGATTAGCAATCAGCCCCAGCATTTT
CDR3: CASRVDRISNQPQHF

V: TRBV30
size: few
J: TRBJ1-1
D: -
DNA: TGTGCCTTCCGCGGCGCGGGGGCGAAAACTGAAGCTTTCTTT
CDR3: CAFRGAGAKTEAFF

V: TRBV19
size: -
J: TRBJ1-2
D: TRBD1
DNA: TGTGCCAGTTCGGACAGGGGGTCGATCTATGGCTACACCTTC
CDR3: CASSDRGSIYGYTF

V: TRBV15
size: few
J: TRBJ1-1
D: -
DNA: TGTGCCACCAGTTTACTCCGGAACACTGAAGCTTTCTTT
CDR3: CATSLLRNTEAFF